This T cell receptor beta chain was sequenced for a study of blood T cell repertoires in COVID-19. Study summary: COVID-19 samples collected from the United States, Italy and Spain covered acute and convalescent phases.

The CDR3 totals 16 residues. V lost 0 bases and J lost 4, with 16 bases in between. Germline CDR1 and CDR2: LGHNA and YNFKEQ. Original data processing: How many nucleated cells were present was estimated from reference gene primer amplification. Produced via immunoSEQ multiplex PCR; TCRdb's table is partial and in-frame only. Clone size and V and J calls were adopted from that table, with D and trimming inferred from the DNA. The table has hundreds of thousands of clones, 88% seen once. The sample taken for sequencing was PBMCs or T cells enriched from blood (not recorded which). The clonotype comes from an older woman in a cohort exposed to, infected with or recovered from COVID-19 (not recorded which). The chain uses TRBV4-2 and TRBJ2-7, with a tentative D call TRBD1 (6 bases). CDR3 in amino acids: CASSQDIGGGLYEQYF. CDR3 nucleotides: TGTGCCAGCAGCCAAGATATAGGGGGTGGCCTTTACGAGCAGTACTTC.